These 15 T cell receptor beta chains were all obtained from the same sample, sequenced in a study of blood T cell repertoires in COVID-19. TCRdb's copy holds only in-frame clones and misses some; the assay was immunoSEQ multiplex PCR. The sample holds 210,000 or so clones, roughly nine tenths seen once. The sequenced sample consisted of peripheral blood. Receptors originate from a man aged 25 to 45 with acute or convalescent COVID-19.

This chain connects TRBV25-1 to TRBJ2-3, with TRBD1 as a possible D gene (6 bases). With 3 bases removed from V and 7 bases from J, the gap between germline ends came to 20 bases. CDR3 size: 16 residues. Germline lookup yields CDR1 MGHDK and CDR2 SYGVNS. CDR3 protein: CASSDPSGARRYTQYF. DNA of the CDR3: TGTGCCAGCAGTGACCCATCAGGGGCTCGCAGATATACGCAGTATTTT.

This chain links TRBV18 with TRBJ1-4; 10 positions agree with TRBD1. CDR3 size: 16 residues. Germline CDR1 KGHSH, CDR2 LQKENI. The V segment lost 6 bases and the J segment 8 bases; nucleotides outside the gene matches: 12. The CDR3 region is CASSPMTGTGAEKLFF. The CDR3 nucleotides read TGTGCCAGCTCGCCCATGACCGGGACAGGGGCCGAAAAACTGTTTTTT. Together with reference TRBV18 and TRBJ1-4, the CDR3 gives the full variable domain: NAGVMQNPRHLVRRRGQEARLRCSPMKGHSHVYWYRQLPEEGLKFMVYLQKENIIDESGMPKERFSAEFPKEGPSILRIQQVVRGDSAAYFCASSPMTGTGAEKLFFGSGTQLSVL.

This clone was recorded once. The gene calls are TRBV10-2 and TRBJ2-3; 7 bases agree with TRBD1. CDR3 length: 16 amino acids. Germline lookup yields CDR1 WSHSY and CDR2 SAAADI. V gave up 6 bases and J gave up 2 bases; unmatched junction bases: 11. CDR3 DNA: TGCGCCAGCAGACCGGGAATCGACAGGGCCACAGATACGCAGTATTTT. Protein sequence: CASRPGIDRATDTQYF.

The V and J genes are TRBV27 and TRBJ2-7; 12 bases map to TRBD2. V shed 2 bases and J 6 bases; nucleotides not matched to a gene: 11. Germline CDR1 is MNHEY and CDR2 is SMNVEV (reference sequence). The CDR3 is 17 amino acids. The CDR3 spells CASSLLAGGFSESEQYF. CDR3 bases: TGTGCCAGCAGTTTACTAGCGGGAGGGTTTTCGGAAAGCGAGCAGTACTTC.

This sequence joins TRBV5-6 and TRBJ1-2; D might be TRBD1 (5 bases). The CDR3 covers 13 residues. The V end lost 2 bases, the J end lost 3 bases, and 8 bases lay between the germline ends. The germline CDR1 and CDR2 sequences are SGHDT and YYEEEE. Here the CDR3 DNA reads TGTGCCAGCAGCTTAAGCAGGGACTATGGCTACACCTTC. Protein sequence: CASSLSRDYGYTF. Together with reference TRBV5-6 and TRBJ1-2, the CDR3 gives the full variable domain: DAGVTQSPTHLIKTRGQQVTLRCSPKSGHDTVSWYQQALGQGPQFIFQYYEEEERQRGNFPDRFSGHQFPNYSSELNVNALLLGDSALYLCASSLSRDYGYTFGSGTRLTVV.

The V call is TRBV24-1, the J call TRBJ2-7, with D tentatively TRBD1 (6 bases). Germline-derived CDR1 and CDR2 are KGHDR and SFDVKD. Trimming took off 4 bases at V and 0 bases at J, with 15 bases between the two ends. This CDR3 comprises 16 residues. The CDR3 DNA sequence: TGTGCCACCAGTGACCCCCGACAGGAGCCCTCCTACGAGCAGTACTTC. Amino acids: CATSDPRQEPSYEQYF.

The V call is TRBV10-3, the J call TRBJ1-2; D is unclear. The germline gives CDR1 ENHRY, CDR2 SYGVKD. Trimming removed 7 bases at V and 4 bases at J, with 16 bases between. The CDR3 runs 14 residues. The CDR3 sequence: CAITGGGWGYGYTF. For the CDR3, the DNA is TGTGCCATCACTGGTGGAGGGTGGGGCTATGGCTACACCTTC.

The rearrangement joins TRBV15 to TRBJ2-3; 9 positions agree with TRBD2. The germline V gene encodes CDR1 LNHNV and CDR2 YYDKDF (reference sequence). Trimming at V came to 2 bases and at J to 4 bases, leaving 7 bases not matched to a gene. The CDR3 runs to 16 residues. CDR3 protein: CATSRWRGGGADTQYF. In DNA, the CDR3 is TGTGCCACCAGCAGATGGCGGGGGGGTGGCGCAGATACGCAGTATTTT.

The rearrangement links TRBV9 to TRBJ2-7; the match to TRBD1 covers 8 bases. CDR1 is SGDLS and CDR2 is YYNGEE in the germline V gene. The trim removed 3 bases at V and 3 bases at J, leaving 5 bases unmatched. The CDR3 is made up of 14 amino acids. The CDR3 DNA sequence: TGTGCCAGCAGCGCCTGGGACAGGAACTACGAGCAGTACTTC. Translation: CASSAWDRNYEQYF.

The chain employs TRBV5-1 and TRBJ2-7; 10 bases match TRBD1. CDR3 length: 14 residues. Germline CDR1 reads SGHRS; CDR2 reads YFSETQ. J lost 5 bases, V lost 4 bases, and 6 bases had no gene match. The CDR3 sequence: CASSRQGAPDEQYF. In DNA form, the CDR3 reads TGCGCCAGCAGCCGACAGGGGGCGCCGGACGAGCAGTACTTC.

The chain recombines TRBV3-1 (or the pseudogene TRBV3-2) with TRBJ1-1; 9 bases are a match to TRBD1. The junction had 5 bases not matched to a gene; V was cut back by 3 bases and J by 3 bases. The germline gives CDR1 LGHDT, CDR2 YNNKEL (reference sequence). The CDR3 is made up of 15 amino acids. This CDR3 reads CASSHYRGLDTEAFF. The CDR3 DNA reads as TGTGCCAGCAGCCACTACAGGGGGCTGGACACTGAAGCTTTCTTT.

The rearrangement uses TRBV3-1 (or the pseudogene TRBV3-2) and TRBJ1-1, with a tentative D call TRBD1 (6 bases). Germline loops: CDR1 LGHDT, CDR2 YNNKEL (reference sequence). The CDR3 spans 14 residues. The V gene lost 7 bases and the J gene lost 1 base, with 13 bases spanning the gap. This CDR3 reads CASIAQGRNTEAFF. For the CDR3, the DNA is TGTGCCAGCATCGCTCAGGGGCGGAACACTGAAGCTTTCTTT.

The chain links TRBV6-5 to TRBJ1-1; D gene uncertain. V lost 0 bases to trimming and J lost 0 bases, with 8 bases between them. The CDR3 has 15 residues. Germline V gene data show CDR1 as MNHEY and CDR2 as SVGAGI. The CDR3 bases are TGTGCCAGCAGTTACTCGATAATAGTGAACACTGAAGCTTTCTTT. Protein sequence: CASSYSIIVNTEAFF.

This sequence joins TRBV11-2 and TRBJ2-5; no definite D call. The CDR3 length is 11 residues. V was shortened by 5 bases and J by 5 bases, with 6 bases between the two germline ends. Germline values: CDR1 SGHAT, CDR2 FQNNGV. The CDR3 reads CASSPVETQYF. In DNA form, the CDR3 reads TGTGCCAGCAGCCCTGTTGAGACCCAGTACTTC.

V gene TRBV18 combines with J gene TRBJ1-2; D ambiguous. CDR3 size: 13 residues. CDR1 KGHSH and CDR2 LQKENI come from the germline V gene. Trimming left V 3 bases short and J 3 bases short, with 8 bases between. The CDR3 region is CASSPEEDYGYTF. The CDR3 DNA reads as TGTGCCAGCTCACCCGAGGAGGACTATGGCTACACCTTC.